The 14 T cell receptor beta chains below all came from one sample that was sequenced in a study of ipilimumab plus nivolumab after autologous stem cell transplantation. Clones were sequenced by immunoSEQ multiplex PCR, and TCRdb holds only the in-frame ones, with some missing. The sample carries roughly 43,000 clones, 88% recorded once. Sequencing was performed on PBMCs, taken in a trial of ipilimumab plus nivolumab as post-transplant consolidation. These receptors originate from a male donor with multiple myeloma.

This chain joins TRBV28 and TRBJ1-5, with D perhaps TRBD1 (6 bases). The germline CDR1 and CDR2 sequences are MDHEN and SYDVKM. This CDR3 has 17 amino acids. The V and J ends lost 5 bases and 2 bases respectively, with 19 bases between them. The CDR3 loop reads CASSPFLGARGNQPQHF. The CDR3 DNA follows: TGTGCCAGCAGTCCATTTCTGGGGGCACGGGGCAATCAGCCCCAGCATTTT.

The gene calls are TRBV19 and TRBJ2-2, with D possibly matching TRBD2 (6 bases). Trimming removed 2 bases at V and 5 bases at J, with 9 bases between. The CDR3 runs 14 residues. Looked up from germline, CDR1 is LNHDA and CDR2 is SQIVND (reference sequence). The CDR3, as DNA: TGTGCCAGTAGTATATCAAGCGGGACCGGGGAGCTGTTTTTT. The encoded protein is CASSISSGTGELFF.

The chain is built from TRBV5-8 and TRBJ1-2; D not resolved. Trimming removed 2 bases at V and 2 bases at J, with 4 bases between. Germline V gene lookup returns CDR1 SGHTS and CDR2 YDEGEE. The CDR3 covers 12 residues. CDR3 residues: CASSLENYGYTF. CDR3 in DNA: TGTGCCAGCAGCTTAGAGAACTATGGCTACACCTTC. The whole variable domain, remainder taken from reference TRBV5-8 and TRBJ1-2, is EAGVTQSPTHLIKTRGQQATLRCSPISGHTSVYWYQQALGLGLQFLLWYDEGEERNRGNFPPRFSGRQFPNYSSELNVNALELEDSALYLCASSLENYGYTFGSGTRLTVV.

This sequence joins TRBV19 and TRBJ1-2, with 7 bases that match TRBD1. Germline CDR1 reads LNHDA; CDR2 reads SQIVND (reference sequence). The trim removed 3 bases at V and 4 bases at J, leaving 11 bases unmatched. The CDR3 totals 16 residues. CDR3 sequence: CASSMSGGQPTYGYTF. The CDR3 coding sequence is TGTGCCAGTAGTATGTCAGGGGGACAGCCAACCTATGGCTACACCTTC.

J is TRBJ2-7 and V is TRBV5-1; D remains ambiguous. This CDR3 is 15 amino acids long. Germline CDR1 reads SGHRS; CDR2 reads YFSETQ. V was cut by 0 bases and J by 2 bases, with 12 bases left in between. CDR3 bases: TGCGCCAGCAGCTTGGTTGTCTCAGAGACCTACGAGCAGTACTTC. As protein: CASSLVVSETYEQYF.

CDR3 in DNA: TGTGCCAGCTCACCATCAGGGCCAATTTATTCACCCCTCCACTTT. Translating gives CASSPSGPIYSPLHF. The rearrangement links TRBV18 to TRBJ1-6, with a tentative D call TRBD1 (5 bases). The CDR3 totals 15 residues. V lost 2 bases, J lost 8 bases, and 13 bases lay in between. CDR1 and CDR2 from the germline V gene are KGHSH and LQKENI.

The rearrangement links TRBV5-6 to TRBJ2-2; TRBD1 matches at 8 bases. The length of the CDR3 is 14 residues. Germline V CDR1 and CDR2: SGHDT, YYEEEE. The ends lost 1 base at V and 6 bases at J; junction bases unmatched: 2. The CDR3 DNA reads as TGTGCCAGCAGCTTGTGGACAGGGCCCGGGGAGCTGTTTTTT. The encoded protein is CASSLWTGPGELFF.

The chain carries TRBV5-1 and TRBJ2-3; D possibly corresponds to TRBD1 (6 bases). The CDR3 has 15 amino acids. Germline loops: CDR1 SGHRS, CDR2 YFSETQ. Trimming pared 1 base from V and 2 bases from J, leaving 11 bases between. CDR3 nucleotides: TGCGCCAGCAGCTTGACCGGACAGTTCACAGATACGCAGTATTTT. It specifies CASSLTGQFTDTQYF. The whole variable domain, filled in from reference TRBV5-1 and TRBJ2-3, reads KAGVTQTPRYLIKTRGQQVTLSCSPISGHRSVSWYQQTPGQGLQFLFEYFSETQRNKGNFPGRFSGRQFSNSRSEMNVSTLELGDSALYLCASSLTGQFTDTQYFGPGTRLTVL.

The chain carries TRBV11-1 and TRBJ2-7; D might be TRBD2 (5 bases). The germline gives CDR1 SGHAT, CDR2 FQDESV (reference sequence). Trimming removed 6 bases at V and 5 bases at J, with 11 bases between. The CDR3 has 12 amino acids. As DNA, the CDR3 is TGTGCCAGCAGTTACCTCGGGAACGAGCAGTACTTC. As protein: CASSYLGNEQYF.

The CDR3 bases are TGTGCCAGTAGTATCACGGCGGGGTCCTACAATGAGCAGTTCTTC. The encoded protein is CASSITAGSYNEQFF. The V call is TRBV19, the J call TRBJ2-1, with D possibly being TRBD2 (6 bases). Germline values: CDR1 LNHDA, CDR2 SQIVND (reference sequence). The CDR3 is made up of 15 amino acids. V was clipped by 3 bases and J by 1 base, with 10 bases between them.

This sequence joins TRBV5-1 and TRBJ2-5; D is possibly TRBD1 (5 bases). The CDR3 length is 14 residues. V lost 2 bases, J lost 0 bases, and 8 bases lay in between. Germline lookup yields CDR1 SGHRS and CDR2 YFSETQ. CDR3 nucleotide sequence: TGCGCCAGCAGCTTACAGGTGTACCAAGAGACCCAGTACTTC. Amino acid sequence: CASSLQVYQETQYF. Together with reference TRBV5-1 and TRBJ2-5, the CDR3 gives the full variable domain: KAGVTQTPRYLIKTRGQQVTLSCSPISGHRSVSWYQQTPGQGLQFLFEYFSETQRNKGNFPGRFSGRQFSNSRSEMNVSTLELGDSALYLCASSLQVYQETQYFGPGTRLLVL.

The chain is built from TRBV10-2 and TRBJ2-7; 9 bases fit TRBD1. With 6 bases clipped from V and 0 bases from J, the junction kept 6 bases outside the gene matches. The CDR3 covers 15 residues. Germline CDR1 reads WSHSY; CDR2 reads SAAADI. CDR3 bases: TGCGCCAGCAGACCCGGGACAGGGAGCTCCTACGAGCAGTACTTC. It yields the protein CASRPGTGSSYEQYF.

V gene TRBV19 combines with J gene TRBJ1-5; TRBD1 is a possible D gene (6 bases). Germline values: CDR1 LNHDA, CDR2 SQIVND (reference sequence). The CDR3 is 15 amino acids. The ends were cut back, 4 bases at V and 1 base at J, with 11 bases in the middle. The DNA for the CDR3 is TGTGCCAGTAGTACCGAGGGGGTAAGCAATCAGCCCCAGCATTTT. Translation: CASSTEGVSNQPQHF.

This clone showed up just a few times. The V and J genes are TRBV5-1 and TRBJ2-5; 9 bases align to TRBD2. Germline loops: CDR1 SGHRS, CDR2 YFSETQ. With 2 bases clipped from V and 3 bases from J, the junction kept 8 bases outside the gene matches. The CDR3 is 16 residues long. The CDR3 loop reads CASSFLGGGAEETQYF. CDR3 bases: TGCGCCAGCAGCTTCCTGGGCGGGGGGGCCGAAGAGACCCAGTACTTC.